This T cell receptor beta chain was documented in a study of CXCR3-negative and CXCR3-positive naive CD8 T cells. About this clonotype: Antigen specificity is unknown.

Study conclusions and caveats: A higher hydrophobicity marked the TRB CDR3s of CXCR3-positive naive cells versus CXCR3-negative naive cells.

The CDR3 extends over 14 amino acids. Germline V gives CDR1 MDHEN, CDR2 SYDVKM. It was by 5' RACE with UMI labels that the TRB cDNA libraries were prepared. With the 5' RACE reads reprocessed, TCRdb shows one record per CDR3 protein and no DNA. This table lists approximately 100,000 distinct CDR3 sequences. The receptor was derived from a human donor in good health. Some clones in this sample may be carry-over from other donors' samples. The sequenced sample was naive CXCR3+ CD8+ T cells from blood. Subset described: CD45RO-CCR7+CD27+CD95- naive CD8+ T cells expressing CXCR3 (TNR3+). The chain joins TRBV28 to TRBJ2-7; TCRdb's assignment of TRBD1 cannot be checked, as there is no DNA. CDR3 loop: CASSFGRRGYEQYF. The full variable domain, completed using reference TRBV28 and TRBJ2-7, is DVKVTQSSRYLVKRTGEKVFLECVQDMDHENMFWYRQDPGLGLRLIYFSYDVKMKEKGDIPEGYSVSREKKERFSLILESASTNQTSMYLCASSFGRRGYEQYFGPGTRLTVT.